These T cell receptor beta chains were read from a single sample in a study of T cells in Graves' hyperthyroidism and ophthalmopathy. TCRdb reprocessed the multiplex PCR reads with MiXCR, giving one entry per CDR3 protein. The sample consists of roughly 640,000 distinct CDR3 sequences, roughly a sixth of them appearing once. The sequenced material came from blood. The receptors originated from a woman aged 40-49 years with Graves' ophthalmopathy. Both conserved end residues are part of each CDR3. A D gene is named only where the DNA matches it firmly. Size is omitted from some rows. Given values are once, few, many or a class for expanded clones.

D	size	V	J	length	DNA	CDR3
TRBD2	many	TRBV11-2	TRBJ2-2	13	TGTGCCAGTGGCGGGAGGAACACCGGGGAGCTGTTTTTT	CASGGRNTGELFF
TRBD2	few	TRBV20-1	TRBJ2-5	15	TGCAGTGCTTTTCGACTAGCGGGGGGGCGAGAGACCCAGTACTTC	CSAFRLAGGRETQYF
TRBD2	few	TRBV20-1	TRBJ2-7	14	TGCAGTGCCCCTCCTGCCGGGACTAGAATCGAGCAGTACTTC	CSAPPAGTRIEQYF
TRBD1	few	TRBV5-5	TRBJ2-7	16	TGTGCCAGCAGCCGGGCGGGACAGGGGGCTTTATACGAGCAGTACTTC	CASSRAGQGALYEQYF
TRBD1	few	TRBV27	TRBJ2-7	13	TGTGCCAGCAGTCGAGGACAGGACTACGAGCAGTACTTC	CASSRGQDYEQYF
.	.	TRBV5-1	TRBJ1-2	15	TGCGCCAGCAGCCACTTCGACAGAGCTAACTATGGCTACACCTTC	CASSHFDRANYGYTF
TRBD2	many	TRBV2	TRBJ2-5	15	TGTGCCAGCAGTGAAGCGCGAGCGGGGGTTGAGACCCAGTACTTC	CASSEARAGVETQYF
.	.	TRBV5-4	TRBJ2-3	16	TGTGCCAGCAGCTTGGGAGGCCCTACCCGCACAGATACGCAGTATTTT	CASSLGGPTRTDTQYF
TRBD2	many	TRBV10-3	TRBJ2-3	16	TGTGCCATCAGCCCCGGGGGGGGCGCAAACGCAGATACGCAGTATTTT	CAISPGGGANADTQYF
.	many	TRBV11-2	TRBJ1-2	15	TGTGCCAGCAGCTTAACCCCAGGGAGGAGAGATGGCTACACCTTC	CASSLTPGRRDGYTF
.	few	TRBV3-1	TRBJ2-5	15	TGTGCCAGCAGCCAACTTCCGGACTTACAAGAGACCCAGTACTTC	CASSQLPDLQETQYF
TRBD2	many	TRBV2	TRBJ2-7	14	TGTGCCAGCAACGGACTAGCGGGGCTCTACGAGCAGTACTTC	CASNGLAGLYEQYF
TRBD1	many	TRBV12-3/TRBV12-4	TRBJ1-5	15	TGTGCCAGCAGACACCGGGACAGGGGCAATCAGCCCCAGCATTTT	CASRHRDRGNQPQHF
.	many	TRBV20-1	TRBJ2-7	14	TGCAGTGCTAGATTACCGACAGTACGGGACGAGCAGTACTTC	CSARLPTVRDEQYF
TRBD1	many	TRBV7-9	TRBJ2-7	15	TGTGCCAGCAGCTTACGCGGGACAGGGGGGGACGAGCAGTACTTC	CASSLRGTGGDEQYF
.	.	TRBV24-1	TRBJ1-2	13	TGTGCCACCAGTGATTGGGGAACTCAGGGCTACACCTTC	CATSDWGTQGYTF
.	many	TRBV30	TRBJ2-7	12	TGTGCCTGGACGCCCGGCGGGTACGAGCAGTACTTC	CAWTPGGYEQYF
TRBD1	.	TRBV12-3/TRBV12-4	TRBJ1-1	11	TGTGCCAGCAGTTTAGCGGACAGGGCCTTCTTT	CASSLADRAFF
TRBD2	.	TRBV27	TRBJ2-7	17	TGTGCCAGCAGTTTAGTCAGAGCGGGAGGTCAAGCTTACGAGCAGTACTTC	CASSLVRAGGQAYEQYF
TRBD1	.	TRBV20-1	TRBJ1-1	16	TGCAGTGCTAGGGTATCCCGGGACAGGGGGAACACTGAAGCTTTCTTT	CSARVSRDRGNTEAFF
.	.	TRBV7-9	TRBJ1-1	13	TGTGCCAGCCACGACAGGCAGAACACTGAAGCTTTCTTT	CASHDRQNTEAFF
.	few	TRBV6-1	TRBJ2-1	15	TGTGCCAGCAGTTCCGACCTGAGCTCCTACAATGAGCAGTTCTTC	CASSSDLSSYNEQFF
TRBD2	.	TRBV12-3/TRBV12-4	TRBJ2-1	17	TGTGCCAGCAGGGGGGGGAGCGGGGGGATACCCCACAATGAGCAGTTCTTC	CASRGGSGGIPHNEQFF
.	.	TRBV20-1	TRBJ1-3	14	TGCAGTGCTAGAGATTCCCTCTCTGGAAACACCATATATTTT	CSARDSLSGNTIYF
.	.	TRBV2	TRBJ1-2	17	TGTGCCAGCAGTGAAGGGGGAGGGAGGGGAACGATCTATGGCTACACCTTC	CASSEGGGRGTIYGYTF
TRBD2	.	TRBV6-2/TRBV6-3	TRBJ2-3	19	TGTGCCAGCAGCCCTTTTGGTAGCGGGAGTTTCTTTAGCACAGATACGCAGTATTTT	CASSPFGSGSFFSTDTQYF
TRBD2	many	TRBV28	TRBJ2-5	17	TGTGCCAGCAATCACGGGAGGGCTAGCGGGTTGAGGGAGACCCAGTACTTC	CASNHGRASGLRETQYF
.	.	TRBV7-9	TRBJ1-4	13	TGTGCCAGCAGCTTACGGGAGTATGAAAAACTGTTTTTT	CASSLREYEKLFF
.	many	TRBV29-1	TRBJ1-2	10	TGCAGCTTCGGCCCCGATGGCTACACCTTC	CSFGPDGYTF
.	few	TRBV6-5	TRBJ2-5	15	TGTGCCAGCAGTTTTCCTCGGGACTTCCAAGAGACCCAGTACTTC	CASSFPRDFQETQYF
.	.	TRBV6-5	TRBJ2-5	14	TGTGCCAGCAGTTACTCGACAGCCCAAGAGACCCAGTACTTC	CASSYSTAQETQYF
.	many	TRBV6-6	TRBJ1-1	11	TGTGCCAGCAGTTACTTCCCTGAAGCTTTCTTT	CASSYFPEAFF
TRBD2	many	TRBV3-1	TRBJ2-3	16	TGTGCCAGCAGCCAAGGTGGAGCGGGAGGAGCAGATACGCAGTATTTT	CASSQGGAGGADTQYF
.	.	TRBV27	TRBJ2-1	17	TGTGCCAGCAGTTTACCCCCGATGGAGCGGCCCTACAATGAGCAGTTCTTC	CASSLPPMERPYNEQFF
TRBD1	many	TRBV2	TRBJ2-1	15	TGTGCCAGCAGCCTGGACAGGGGACCCTACAATGAGCAGTTCTTC	CASSLDRGPYNEQFF
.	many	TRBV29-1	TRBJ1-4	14	TGCAGCGTTGAAGTGGAGGCCACTAATGAAAAACTGTTTTTT	CSVEVEATNEKLFF
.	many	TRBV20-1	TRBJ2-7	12	TGCAGTGCTGAGGGTCCGGGGTACGAGCAGTACTTC	CSAEGPGYEQYF
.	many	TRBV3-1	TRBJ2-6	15	TGTGCCAGCAGCCAATGGAGCTCTGGGGCCAACGTCCTGACTTTC	CASSQWSSGANVLTF
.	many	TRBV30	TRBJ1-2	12	TGTGCCTGGAGTAGGACGGGCTATGGCTACACCTTC	CAWSRTGYGYTF
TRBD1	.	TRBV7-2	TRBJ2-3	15	TGTGCCAGCAGCTTAGGGGGGACAGCTACAGATACGCAGTATTTT	CASSLGGTATDTQYF
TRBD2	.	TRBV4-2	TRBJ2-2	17	TGTGCCAGCAGCCAAGATCGGGCGGGAGTAGGCACCGGGGAGCTGTTTTTT	CASSQDRAGVGTGELFF
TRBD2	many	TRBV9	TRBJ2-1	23	TGTGCCAGCAGCCCGGGGACTAGCGGGAGGAGTGGTTCGTTCCTACACTCCTACAATGAGCAGTTCTTC	CASSPGTSGRSGSFLHSYNEQFF
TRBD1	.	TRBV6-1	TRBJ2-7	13	TGTGCCAGCACGGGGACAGGCCACAACGAGCAGTACTTC	CASTGTGHNEQYF
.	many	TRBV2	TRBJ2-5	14	TGTGCCAGCAGTGTGCGATGGGGCTGGGAGACCCAGTACTTC	CASSVRWGWETQYF
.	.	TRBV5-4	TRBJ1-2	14	TGTGCCAGCAGCCCGAGGAGGGAGAATTATGGCTACACCTTC	CASSPRRENYGYTF
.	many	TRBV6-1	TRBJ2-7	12	TGTGCCAGCAGGACGAACCGGGACGAGCAGTACTTC	CASRTNRDEQYF
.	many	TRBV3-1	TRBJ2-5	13	TGTGCCAGCAGCCGGGACCGAGCAGAGACCCAGTACTTC	CASSRDRAETQYF
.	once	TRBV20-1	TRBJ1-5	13	TGCAGTGCTAGAGCCCAGACCGATCAGCCCCAGCATTTT	CSARAQTDQPQHF
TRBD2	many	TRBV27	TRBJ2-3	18	TGTGCCAGCAGTCCCGCCCACCTAGCGGGAGGGCCCTCGGATACGCAGTATTTT	CASSPAHLAGGPSDTQYF
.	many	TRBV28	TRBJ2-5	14	TGTGCCAGCAGTACGGGAGGGACAGGGAAAACCCAGTACTTC	CASSTGGTGKTQYF
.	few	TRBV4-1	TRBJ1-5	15	TGCGCCAGCAGCCAAGGCCACTCCGGCAATCAGCCCCAGCATTTT	CASSQGHSGNQPQHF
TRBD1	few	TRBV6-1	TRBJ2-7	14	TGTGCCTGCAGTGACTTACAGGGGGCTTACGAGCAGTACTTC	CACSDLQGAYEQYF
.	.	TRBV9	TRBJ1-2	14	TGTGCCAGCAGCGTAGCTGGTTGGGGGTATGGCTACACCTTC	CASSVAGWGYGYTF
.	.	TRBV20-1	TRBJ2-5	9	TGCAGTGCTAGAGTGGCCCAGTACTTC	CSARVAQYF
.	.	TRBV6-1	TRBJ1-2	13	TGTGCCAGCAGTTACTTAGCGGGAGTTGGCTACACCTTC	CASSYLAGVGYTF
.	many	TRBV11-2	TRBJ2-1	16	TGTGCCAGCAGCCAACCCGGTCTAGCCGGCTACAATGAGCAGTTCTTC	CASSQPGLAGYNEQFF